This T cell receptor beta chain is from a study of blood T cell repertoires in COVID-19. Across the study: T cells, B-cell-depleted T cells, or PBMCs provided the cDNA or gDNA that served as material.

The germline CDR1 and CDR2 sequences are MNHNY and SVGAGI (reference sequence). The CDR3 spans 14 residues. V lost 9 bases, J lost 8 bases, and 11 bases stayed unmatched. Original handling: Estimated nucleated cell counts came from reference gene primer amplification. The table came from immunoSEQ multiplex PCR; TCRdb's copy has only in-frame clones and leaves some out. The DNA gave D and trimming, while V, J and clone size come from that table. This repertoire shows roughly 120,000 clones, about 88% found once; its top ten account for roughly 3.7%. The J gene is TRBJ2-1, the V gene TRBV6-6; 9 nucleotides match TRBD2. What was sequenced was peripheral blood. The sequence came from a man aged 45-65 years with active COVID-19. In DNA form, the CDR3 reads TGTGCCAGTCTTCGCGGGGGGGCCATGGATGAGCAGTTCTTC. Amino acid sequence: CASLRGGAMDEQFF.